The rows below give T cell receptor beta chains drawn from one sample of a study of cytomegalovirus exposure and HLA in healthy donors. Sequenced by immunoSEQ multiplex PCR; TCRdb stores in-frame clones only, minus some. Among 150,000 to 200,000 clones, about 88% were seen once, and the ten largest hold roughly 1.9%. Sequenced material: PBMCs. These receptors were collected from a young woman in good health and CMV-seronegative. The CDR3 runs from the conserved cysteine through the conserved F or W. A D gene is named only where the DNA matches it firmly. Clone size is not always given. Where it is, it says once, few, many or a class for expanded clones.

CDR3aa	CDR3nt	d_gene	j_gene	v_gene	abundance
CATSRELSPSTDTQYF	TGTGCCACCAGCAGAGAACTATCTCCTAGCACAGATACGCAGTATTTT	NA	TRBJ2-3	TRBV15	NA
CASSLTGGPDEQFF	TGTGCCAGCAGCTTAACGGGAGGGCCGGATGAGCAGTTCTTC	TRBD2	TRBJ2-1	TRBV7-9	NA
CASSWDRYNSPLHF	TGTGCCAGCAGTTGGGACAGATATAATTCACCCCTCCACTTT	TRBD1	TRBJ1-6	TRBV27	NA
CASSGGTSDTQYF	TGTGCCAGCAGCGGAGGGACTTCAGATACGCAGTATTTT	NA	TRBJ2-3	TRBV5-6	NA
CASSFGGPIDTQYF	TGTGCCAGCAGTTTTGGTGGGCCGATAGATACGCAGTATTTT	NA	TRBJ2-3	TRBV28	NA
CASSPGVTGLSLFF	TGCGCCAGCAGCCCAGGGGTAACAGGGCTATCACTGTTTTTT	NA	TRBJ1-4	TRBV4-3	NA
CASSVGTGGTEAFF	TGTGCCAGCAGCGTAGGGACAGGGGGCACTGAAGCTTTCTTT	TRBD1	TRBJ1-1	TRBV9	NA
CATSRDWRGGQETQYF	TGTGCCACCAGCAGAGATTGGAGGGGTGGTCAAGAGACCCAGTACTTC	NA	TRBJ2-5	TRBV15	NA
CASSVGSQGLGELFF	TGTGCCAGCAGCGTGGGTTCTCAGGGACTCGGGGAGCTGTTTTTT	NA	TRBJ2-2	TRBV9	NA
CASSSGGSYEQYF	TGTGCCAGCAGTTCCGGGGGATCCTACGAGCAGTACTTC	NA	TRBJ2-7	TRBV6-1	NA
CASSSSGTGGQPQHF	TGTGCCAGCAGTTCCTCCGGGACAGGGGGACAGCCCCAGCATTTT	TRBD1	TRBJ1-5	TRBV7-2	few
CSGRGQLNTEAFF	TGCAGCGGGCGGGGACAGCTGAACACTGAAGCTTTCTTT	TRBD1	TRBJ1-1	TRBV29-1	NA
CASSPTGGDEQYF	TGTGCCAGCAGCCCTACAGGGGGGGACGAGCAGTACTTC	NA	TRBJ2-7	TRBV5-4	NA
CASSHSWELNTEAFF	TGCGCCAGCAGCCACTCCTGGGAGTTGAACACTGAAGCTTTCTTT	NA	TRBJ1-1	TRBV5-1	NA
CASSRLVGRSEQFF	TGTGCCAGCAGCCGGTTAGTTGGGAGGAGTGAGCAGTTCTTC	NA	TRBJ2-1	TRBV9	NA
CASLLTSNQPQHF	TGTGCCAGCCTACTGACAAGCAATCAGCCCCAGCATTTT	NA	TRBJ1-5	TRBV6-5	NA
CASSIPHRTGRGQPQHF	TGTGCCAGTAGTATTCCCCACCGGACAGGCAGGGGTCAGCCCCAGCATTTT	TRBD1	TRBJ1-5	TRBV19	once
CASSQEQGRNQPQHF	TGTGCCAGCAGCCAAGAACAGGGGCGCAATCAGCCCCAGCATTTT	TRBD1	TRBJ1-5	TRBV4-2	NA
CSVGGGSGEKLFF	TGCAGCGTTGGGGGGGGCTCTGGGGAAAAACTGTTTTTT	NA	TRBJ1-4	TRBV29-1	NA
CASRLRGLDRPYGYTF	TGTGCAAGTCGCTTACGCGGCCTGGACAGGCCCTATGGCTACACCTTC	NA	TRBJ1-2	TRBV12-2	NA
CAAPSSGKDTQYF	TGTGCCGCCCCTTCGAGCGGGAAAGATACGCAGTATTTT	TRBD2	TRBJ2-3	TRBV6-5	NA
CAWSDASGRYEQYF	TGTGCCTGGAGTGATGCAAGCGGGAGATACGAGCAGTACTTC	TRBD2	TRBJ2-7	TRBV30	once
CASSYTGTSSYEQYF	TGTGCCAGCAGTTATACCGGGACTAGTAGTTACGAGCAGTACTTC	TRBD2	TRBJ2-7	TRBV6-5	NA
CASSLGGEAGVSNQPQHF	TGTGCCAGCAGTTTAGGCGGGGAAGCGGGGGTGAGCAATCAGCCCCAGCATTTT	NA	TRBJ1-5	TRBV27	NA
CASSGGPSGTGKTEAFF	TGCGCCAGCAGTGGAGGCCCCTCCGGGACAGGGAAGACTGAAGCTTTCTTT	TRBD1	TRBJ1-1	TRBV10-1	NA
CASSLRLAGSPYEQYF	TGCGCCAGCAGCCTCCGACTAGCGGGAAGTCCCTACGAGCAGTACTTC	TRBD2	TRBJ2-7	TRBV4-1	NA
CASSPRTGGETQYF	TGTGCCAGCAGCCCCAGAACGGGGGGAGAGACCCAGTACTTC	TRBD2	TRBJ2-5	TRBV9	NA
CASSLVAGGLSYEQYF	TGTGCCAGCAGCTTAGTGGCGGGGGGTCTGTCCTACGAGCAGTACTTC	TRBD2	TRBJ2-7	TRBV7-9	NA
CASSLWTGQETQYF	TGTGCCAGCAGCCTTTGGACAGGTCAAGAGACCCAGTACTTC	TRBD1	TRBJ2-5	TRBV5-6	once
CASSLTLTYEQYF	TGTGCCAGCAGCTTAACTCTTACCTACGAGCAGTACTTC	NA	TRBJ2-7	TRBV11-3	NA
CASSLGETGQPQHF	TGTGCCAGCAGTTTAGGAGAGACCGGCCAGCCCCAGCATTTT	NA	TRBJ1-5	TRBV27	NA
CASSETPRSTDTQYF	TGTGCCAGCAGTGAAACTCCCCGTAGCACAGATACGCAGTATTTT	NA	TRBJ2-3	TRBV6-1	NA
CASSIGTGVGEQYF	TGTGCCAGCAGTATCGGTACAGGGGTGGGAGAGCAGTACTTC	TRBD1	TRBJ2-7	TRBV2	once
CASSLLTWGTNEKLFF	TGTGCCAGCTCACTACTTACTTGGGGCACTAATGAAAAACTGTTTTTT	NA	TRBJ1-4	TRBV18	NA
CASSQVPGTSGSYEQYF	TGCGCCAGCAGCCAAGTTCCAGGGACTAGCGGGTCCTACGAGCAGTACTTC	TRBD2	TRBJ2-7	TRBV4-1	NA
CASSSGAGLQPQHF	TGTGCCAGCAGTTCTGGGGCAGGGCTTCAGCCCCAGCATTTT	NA	TRBJ1-5	TRBV28	once
CASSDHRGNTDTQYF	TGTGCCAGTAGTGACCACCGGGGTAACACAGATACGCAGTATTTT	NA	TRBJ2-3	TRBV19	NA
CASSIGLAGGETQYF	TGTGCCAGTAGTATCGGACTAGCGGGAGGGGAGACCCAGTACTTC	TRBD2	TRBJ2-5	TRBV19	NA
CASSLAPSDEQYF	TGTGCCAGCAGCCTAGCACCTAGCGACGAGCAGTACTTC	NA	TRBJ2-7	TRBV5-4	NA
CASSFNTPGVGEKLFF	TGTGCCAGCAGCTTTAATACCCCCGGGGTTGGAGAAAAACTGTTTTTT	NA	TRBJ1-4	TRBV7-9	NA
CASSLGQGQPQHF	TGTGCCAGCAGCTTAGGTCAGGGGCAGCCCCAGCATTTT	NA	TRBJ1-5	TRBV7-2	NA
CASSWDSNNSPLHF	TGTGCCAGCAGTTGGGACAGCAATAATTCACCCCTCCACTTT	TRBD1	TRBJ1-6	TRBV5-6	NA
CASSPPPGTSTSGYTF	TGTGCCAGCTCACCTCCTCCGGGGACATCGACCTCTGGCTACACCTTC	NA	TRBJ1-2	TRBV18	NA
CASSLVQGSTEAFF	TGTGCCAGCAGCTTGGTCCAGGGGTCCACTGAAGCTTTCTTT	NA	TRBJ1-1	TRBV5-8	NA
CASSASGGATEQFF	TGTGCCAGCAGTGCTAGCGGGGGGGCCACTGAGCAGTTCTTC	TRBD2	TRBJ2-1	TRBV6-1	NA
CASSHRGRWYEQFF	TGTGCCAGCAGTCACCGCGGGAGGTGGTATGAGCAGTTCTTC	TRBD2	TRBJ2-1	TRBV7-9	few
CASSVGTVPNTEAFF	TGTGCCAGCAGCGTCGGGACAGTGCCCAACACTGAAGCTTTCTTT	TRBD1	TRBJ1-1	TRBV9	few
CASSQVEANYGYTF	TGTGCCAGCAGCCAAGTGGAGGCGAACTATGGCTACACCTTC	NA	TRBJ1-2	TRBV4-2	NA